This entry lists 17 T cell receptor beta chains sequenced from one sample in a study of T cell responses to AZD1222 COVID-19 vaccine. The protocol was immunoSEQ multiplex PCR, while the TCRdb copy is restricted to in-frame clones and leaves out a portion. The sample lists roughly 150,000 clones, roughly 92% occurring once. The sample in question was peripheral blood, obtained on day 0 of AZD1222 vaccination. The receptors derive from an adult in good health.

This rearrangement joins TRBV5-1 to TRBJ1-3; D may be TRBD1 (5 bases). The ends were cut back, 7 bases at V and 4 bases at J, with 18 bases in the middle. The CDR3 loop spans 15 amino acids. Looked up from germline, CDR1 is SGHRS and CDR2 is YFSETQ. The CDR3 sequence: CASGSGTVGGNTIYF. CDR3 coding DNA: TGCGCCAGCGGGTCCGGGACGGTGGGAGGAAACACCATATATTTT.

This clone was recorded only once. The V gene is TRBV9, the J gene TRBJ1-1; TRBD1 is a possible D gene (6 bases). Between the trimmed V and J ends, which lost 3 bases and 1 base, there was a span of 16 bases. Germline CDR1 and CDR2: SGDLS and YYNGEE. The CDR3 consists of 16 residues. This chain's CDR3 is CASSAQPQGRNTEAFF. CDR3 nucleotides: TGTGCCAGCAGCGCGCAGCCACAGGGTCGGAACACTGAAGCTTTCTTT.

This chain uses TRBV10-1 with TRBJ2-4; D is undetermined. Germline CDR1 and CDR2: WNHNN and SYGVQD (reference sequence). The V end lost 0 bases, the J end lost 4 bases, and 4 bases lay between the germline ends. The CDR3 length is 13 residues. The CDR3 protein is CASSESGKNIQYF. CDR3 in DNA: TGCGCCAGCAGTGAGTCGGGAAAAAACATTCAGTACTTC.

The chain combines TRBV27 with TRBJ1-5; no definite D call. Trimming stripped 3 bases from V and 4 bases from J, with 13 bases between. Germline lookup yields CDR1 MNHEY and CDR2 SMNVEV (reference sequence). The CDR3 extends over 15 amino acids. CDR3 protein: CASSLFGEWNQPQHF. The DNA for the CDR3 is TGTGCCAGCAGTTTGTTCGGGGAGTGGAATCAGCCCCAGCATTTT.

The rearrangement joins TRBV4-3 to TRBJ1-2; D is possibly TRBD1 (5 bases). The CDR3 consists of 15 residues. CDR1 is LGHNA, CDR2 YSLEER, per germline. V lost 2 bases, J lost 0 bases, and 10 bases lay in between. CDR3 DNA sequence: TGCGCCAGCAGCCAACGGACACCTACTAACTATGGCTACACCTTC. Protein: CASSQRTPTNYGYTF.

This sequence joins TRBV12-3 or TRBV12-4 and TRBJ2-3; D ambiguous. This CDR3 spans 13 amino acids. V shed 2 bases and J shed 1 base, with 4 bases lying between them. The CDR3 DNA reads TGTGCCAGCAGTTTATCTCGCACAGATACGCAGTATTTT. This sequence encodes CASSLSRTDTQYF.

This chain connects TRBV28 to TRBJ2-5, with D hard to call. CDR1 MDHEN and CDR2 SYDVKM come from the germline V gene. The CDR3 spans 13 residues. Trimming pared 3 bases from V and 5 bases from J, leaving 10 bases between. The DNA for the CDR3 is TGTGCCAGCAGTTTGTCCCCACCGGAGACCCAGTACTTC. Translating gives CASSLSPPETQYF.

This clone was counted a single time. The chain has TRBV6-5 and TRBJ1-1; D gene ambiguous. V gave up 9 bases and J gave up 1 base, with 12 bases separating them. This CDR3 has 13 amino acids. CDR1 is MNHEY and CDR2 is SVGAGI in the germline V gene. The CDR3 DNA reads TGTGCCAGTTCGGTACAGAGGAACACTGAAGCTTTCTTT. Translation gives CASSVQRNTEAFF.

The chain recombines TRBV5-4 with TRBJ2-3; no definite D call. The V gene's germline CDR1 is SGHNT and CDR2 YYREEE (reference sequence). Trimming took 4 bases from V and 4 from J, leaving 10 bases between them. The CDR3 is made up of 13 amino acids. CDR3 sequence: CASSPSTADTQYF. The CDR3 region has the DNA TGTGCCAGCAGCCCCTCAACGGCAGATACGCAGTATTTT.

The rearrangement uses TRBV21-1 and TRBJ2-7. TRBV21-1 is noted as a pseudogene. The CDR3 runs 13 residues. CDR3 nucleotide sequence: TGTGCCAGCAGCAAAGAGGGCAACTACGAGCAGTACTTC. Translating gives CASSKEGNYEQYF.

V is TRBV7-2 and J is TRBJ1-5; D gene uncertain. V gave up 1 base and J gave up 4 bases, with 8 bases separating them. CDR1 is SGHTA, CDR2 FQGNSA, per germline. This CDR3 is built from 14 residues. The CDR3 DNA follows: TGTGCCAGCAGCTTAGGAGGTTTTAATCAGCCCCAGCATTTT. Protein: CASSLGGFNQPQHF.

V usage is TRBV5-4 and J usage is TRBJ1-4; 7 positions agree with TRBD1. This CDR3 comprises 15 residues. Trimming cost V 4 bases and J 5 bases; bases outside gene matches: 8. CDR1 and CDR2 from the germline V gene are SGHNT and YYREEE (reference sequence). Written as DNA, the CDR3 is TGTGCCAGCAGCAAACCGGGACAGAAAAATGAAAAACTGTTTTTT. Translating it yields CASSKPGQKNEKLFF.

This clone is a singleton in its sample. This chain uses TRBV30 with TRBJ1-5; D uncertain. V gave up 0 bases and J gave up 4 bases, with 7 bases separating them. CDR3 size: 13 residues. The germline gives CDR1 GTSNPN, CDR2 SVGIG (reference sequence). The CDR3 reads CAWSVSPNQPQHF. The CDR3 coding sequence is TGTGCCTGGAGTGTATCTCCGAATCAGCCCCAGCATTTT.

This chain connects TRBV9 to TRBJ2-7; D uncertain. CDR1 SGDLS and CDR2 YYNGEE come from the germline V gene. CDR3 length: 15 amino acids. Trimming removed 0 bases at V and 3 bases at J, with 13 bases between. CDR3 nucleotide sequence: TGTGCCAGCAGCGTAGCTTATGATAGCCTCTACGAGCAGTACTTC. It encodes CASSVAYDSLYEQYF.

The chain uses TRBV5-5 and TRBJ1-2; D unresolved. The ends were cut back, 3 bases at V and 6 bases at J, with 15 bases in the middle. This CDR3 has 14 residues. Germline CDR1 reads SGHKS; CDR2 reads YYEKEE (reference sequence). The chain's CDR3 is CASSSLEAANGYTF. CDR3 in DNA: TGTGCCAGCAGCTCCCTCGAGGCAGCCAATGGCTACACCTTC.

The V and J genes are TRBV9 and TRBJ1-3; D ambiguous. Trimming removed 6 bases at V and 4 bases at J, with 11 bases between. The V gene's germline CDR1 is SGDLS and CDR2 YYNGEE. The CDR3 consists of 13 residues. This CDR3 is CASTPLTGNTIYF. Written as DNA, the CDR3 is TGTGCCAGCACCCCTTTGACAGGAAACACCATATATTTT.

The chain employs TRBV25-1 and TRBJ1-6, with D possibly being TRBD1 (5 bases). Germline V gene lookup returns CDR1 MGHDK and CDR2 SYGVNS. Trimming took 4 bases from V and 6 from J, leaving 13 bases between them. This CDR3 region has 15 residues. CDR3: CASSGTSGSNSPLHF. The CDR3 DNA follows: TGTGCCAGCAGTGGGACATCCGGAAGTAATTCACCCCTCCACTTT.